What follows are 19 T cell receptor beta chains derived from one specimen sequenced in a study of T cell responses to AZD1222 COVID-19 vaccine. Some clones are missing from TCRdb's copy, which holds only in-frame ones; the method was immunoSEQ multiplex PCR. The sample gives more than 80,000 clones, approximately 85% of which show up once; about 3.4% is in the top ten. Sample: peripheral blood, taken 28 days after the second AZD1222 dose. Receptors originate from an adult who received the AZD1222 COVID-19 vaccine.

The chain recombines TRBV7-2 with TRBJ2-5, with 9 bases lining up with TRBD1. J gave up 5 bases and V 3 bases, and 7 bases lay outside the gene matches. The CDR3 consists of 15 residues. Germline V gives CDR1 SGHTA, CDR2 FQGNSA. The CDR3 sequence is CASSFQTGGRETQYF. CDR3 in DNA: TGTGCCAGCAGCTTCCAGACAGGGGGAAGGGAGACCCAGTACTTC.

This chain connects TRBV27 to TRBJ1-5; maybe TRBD1 (5 bases). Trimming took off 5 bases at V and 3 bases at J, with 11 bases between the two ends. CDR1 and CDR2 (germline): MNHEY, SMNVEV (reference sequence). The CDR3 runs 14 residues. Written as DNA, the CDR3 is TGTGCCAGCAGTCCGGCAGGGATCAATCAGCCCCAGCATTTT. This encodes CASSPAGINQPQHF.

This rearrangement joins TRBV7-9 to TRBJ2-1, with a possible D match to TRBD1 (6 bases). The V end lost 3 bases, the J end lost 6 bases, and 9 bases lay between the germline ends. CDR3 length: 13 amino acids. CDR1 and CDR2 from the germline V gene are SEHNR and FQNEAQ (reference sequence). Here the CDR3 reads CASSFSGVNEQFF. The CDR3 DNA sequence: TGTGCCAGCAGCTTCTCAGGGGTCAATGAGCAGTTCTTC.

The chain employs TRBV15 and TRBJ1-6; D uncertain. Between the trimmed V and J ends, which lost 5 bases and 4 bases, there was a span of 15 bases. The germline gives CDR1 LNHNV, CDR2 YYDKDF (reference sequence). This CDR3 has 16 residues. The CDR3 coding sequence is TGTGCCACCAGCCGCTCCGGCGACGGTTATAATTCACCCCTCCACTTT. Translated: CATSRSGDGYNSPLHF.

This chain joins TRBV15 and TRBJ1-2; 8 bases align to TRBD1. The CDR3 loop spans 15 amino acids. Germline CDR1 reads LNHNV; CDR2 reads YYDKDF (reference sequence). Trimming cost V 3 bases and J 2 bases; bases outside gene matches: 5. DNA for the CDR3: TGTGCCACCAGCAGGGGACAGGACATGAACTATGGCTACACCTTC. Encoded protein: CATSRGQDMNYGYTF.

The J gene is TRBJ1-2, the V gene TRBV7-9, with a tentative D call TRBD1 (5 bases). Germline V gives CDR1 SEHNR, CDR2 FQNEAQ (reference sequence). The V end lost 1 base, the J end lost 4 bases, and 10 bases lay between the germline ends. The CDR3 sequence is 14 residues long. The DNA of the CDR3 is TGTGCCAGCAGCTTAGAGCGAGGGACCTATGGCTACACCTTC. It yields the protein CASSLERGTYGYTF.

The V call is TRBV28, the J call TRBJ1-6; tentatively, D is TRBD1 (6 bases). CDR3 length: 15 residues. V was shortened by 5 bases and J by 1 base, with 9 bases between the two germline ends. The germline V gene has CDR1 MDHEN and CDR2 SYDVKM. The CDR3 sequence is CASSEGGSYNSPLHF. The CDR3 nucleotides are TGTGCCAGCAGTGAAGGGGGATCCTATAATTCACCCCTCCACTTT. Full variable domain (missing parts from reference TRBV28 and TRBJ1-6): DVKVTQSSRYLVKRTGEKVFLECVQDMDHENMFWYRQDPGLGLRLIYFSYDVKMKEKGDIPEGYSVSREKKERFSLILESASTNQTSMYLCASSEGGSYNSPLHFGNGTRLTVT.

V gene TRBV19 combines with J gene TRBJ1-5; a weak D match, TRBD1 (6 bases). The CDR3 runs 14 residues. V lost 10 bases and J lost 3, with 16 bases in between. Germline lookup yields CDR1 LNHDA and CDR2 SQIVND (reference sequence). CDR3 coding DNA: TGTGCCACTACGAACGGGGGCCTCAATCAGCCCCAGCATTTT. It specifies CATTNGGLNQPQHF.

CDR3 protein: CASNRPGAGYGYTF. In nucleotides, the CDR3 is TGTGCCAGCAATAGACCGGGGGCAGGCTATGGCTACACCTTC. The chain is built from TRBV28 and TRBJ1-2; tentative D call: TRBD1 (6 bases). V lost 7 bases, J lost 4 bases, and 16 bases lay in between. The CDR3 length is 14 residues. Germline loops: CDR1 MDHEN, CDR2 SYDVKM.

The rearrangement uses TRBV9 and TRBJ2-1; TRBD2 matches at 11 bases. V lost 4 bases to trimming and J lost 4 bases; unmatched junction nucleotides: 7. CDR3 size: 16 residues. The germline gives CDR1 SGDLS, CDR2 YYNGEE. The CDR3 region has the DNA TGTGCCAGCAGCACCCGAAGACTAGCGGGATACAATGAGCAGTTCTTC. Protein sequence: CASSTRRLAGYNEQFF.

This clone showed up just once. This sequence joins TRBV30 and TRBJ1-6; D remains unclear. The CDR3 length is 15 residues. V was pared by 4 bases and J by 1 base, with 11 bases between. CDR1 and CDR2 (germline): GTSNPN, SVGIG (reference sequence). The DNA for the CDR3 is TGTGCCTGGAAGGTCGCGGGTTCCTATAATTCACCCCTCCACTTT. This encodes CAWKVAGSYNSPLHF.

In its sample, this clone was seen a few times. The chain is built from TRBV23-1 and TRBJ1-5, with D perhaps matching TRBD1 (6 bases). TRBV23-1 carries the ORF label, with uncertain function. The V end was cut by 3 bases, the J end by 2 bases, with 11 bases between. This CDR3 has 15 amino acids. The CDR3 DNA follows: TGCGCCAGCAGTCACACAGGGATCGGCAATCAGCCCCAGCATTTT. It is translated as CASSHTGIGNQPQHF.

This clone has just one count. The genes are TRBV10-1 and TRBJ2-1; 10 bases are shared with TRBD2. Germline V CDR1 and CDR2: WNHNN, SYGVQD (reference sequence). This CDR3 comprises 14 residues. V lost 3 bases and J lost 13; bases outside the gene matches: 9. CDR3: CASSDPSSGSTQFF. CDR3 DNA sequence: TGCGCCAGCAGTGACCCTTCTAGCGGGAGCACCCAGTTCTTC.

The chain recombines TRBV24-1 with TRBJ2-2; D may be TRBD2 (6 bases). Germline CDR1 and CDR2: KGHDR and SFDVKD. The CDR3 runs to 14 residues. V was clipped by 11 bases and J by 4 bases, with 16 bases between them. The CDR3 protein is CAIAAGGSTGELFF. CDR3 coding DNA: TGTGCCATTGCCGCTGGGGGGAGCACCGGGGAGCTGTTTTTT.

The chain couples TRBV7-8 to TRBJ2-2, with D unclear. CDR1 and CDR2 (germline): SGHVS, FQNEAQ. V lost 1 base, J lost 1 base, and 7 bases lay in between. The CDR3 has 15 residues. The CDR3 is CASSLGQLNTGELFF. The DNA for the CDR3 is TGTGCCAGCAGCTTAGGCCAGCTGAACACCGGGGAGCTGTTTTTT.

The gene calls are TRBV12-3 or TRBV12-4 and TRBJ1-2; TRBD1 agrees at 8 bases. J was trimmed by 7 bases and V by 3 bases; bases with no gene match: 4. The CDR3 runs 13 residues. The CDR3: CASSLDRASGYTF. In nucleotides, the CDR3 is TGTGCCAGCAGTTTGGACAGGGCTTCTGGCTACACCTTC.

This clone was counted between two and nine times. Additional DNA sequences in this sample encode the identical CDR3. The chain joins TRBV2 to TRBJ1-4, with TRBD1 matching 8 bases. CDR1 SNHLY and CDR2 FYNNEI come from the germline V gene. Unmatched junction bases numbered 2, after V lost 6 bases and J lost 5 bases. The CDR3 covers 13 residues. This chain's CDR3 is CASRDRANEKLFF. The CDR3 nucleotides are TGTGCCAGCAGGGACAGGGCCAATGAAAAACTGTTTTTT.

The V gene is TRBV7-9, the J gene TRBJ2-3; no reliable D call. The CDR3 extends over 13 amino acids. Germline CDR1 SEHNR, CDR2 FQNEAQ (reference sequence). The ends were cut back, 2 bases at V and 5 bases at J, with 8 bases in the middle. In DNA, the CDR3 is TGTGCCAGCAGCTTACTACAGCTAGATACGCAGTATTTT. This encodes CASSLLQLDTQYF. Looking up the rest from reference TRBV7-9 and TRBJ2-3 gives the full variable domain: DTGVSQNPRHKITKRGQNVTFRCDPISEHNRLYWYRQTLGQGPEFLTYFQNEAQLEKSRLLSDRFSAERPKGSFSTLEIQRTEQGDSAMYLCASSLLQLDTQYFGPGTRLTVL.

J is TRBJ2-1 and V is TRBV7-2; D gene unclear. CDR1 and CDR2 from the germline V gene are SGHTA and FQGNSA. Trimming shortened V by 3 bases and J by 5 bases, and 5 bases separated the two germline ends. The CDR3 has 12 amino acids. The CDR3 here is CASSFSHNEQFF. The CDR3 bases are TGTGCCAGCAGCTTTAGCCACAATGAGCAGTTCTTC.